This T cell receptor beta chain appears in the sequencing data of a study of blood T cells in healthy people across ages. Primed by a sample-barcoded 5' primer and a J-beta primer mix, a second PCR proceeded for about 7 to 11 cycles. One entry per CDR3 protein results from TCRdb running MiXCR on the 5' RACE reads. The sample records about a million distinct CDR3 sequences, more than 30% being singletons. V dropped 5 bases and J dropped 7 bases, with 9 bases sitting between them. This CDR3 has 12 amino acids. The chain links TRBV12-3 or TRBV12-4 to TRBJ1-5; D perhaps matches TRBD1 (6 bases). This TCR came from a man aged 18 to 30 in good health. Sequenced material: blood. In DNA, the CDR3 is TGTGCCAGCAGTCGTACAGGGCAGCCCCAGCATTTT. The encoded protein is CASSRTGQPQHF.